Listed below are T cell receptor beta chains from one sample, sequenced in a study of control samples from healthy donors and cancer patients. Method: immunoSEQ multiplex PCR; TCRdb's copy keeps in-frame clones and lacks some. The sample contains over 150,000 clones, 85% to 95% of which appear only once. The specimen sequenced was blood. The receptor set was obtained from a woman between 18 and 29 years old in good health. The CDR3 runs from the conserved cysteine through the conserved F or W. Fields, in order: CDR3 protein, CDR3 DNA, clone size, V gene, J gene, D gene. A D gene is named only where the DNA matches it firmly. Where a row states a size, it is once, few, many or the class of an expanded clone; other rows omit it.

cdr3_aa: CASSSTGGAGASPLHF
cdr3_nt: TGTGCCAGCAGCTCAACAGGTGGCGCCGGGGCTTCACCCCTCCACTTT
clone_size: few
v_call: TRBV7-3
j_call: TRBJ1-6
d_call: NA

cdr3_aa: CSVAAFVGTDTQYF
cdr3_nt: TGCAGCGTTGCCGCCTTCGTGGGCACAGATACGCAGTATTTT
clone_size: NA
v_call: TRBV29-1
j_call: TRBJ2-3
d_call: NA

cdr3_aa: CASSSSLPDRDGYTF
cdr3_nt: TGTGCCAGCAGTTCCAGTTTGCCAGACCGGGACGGCTACACCTTC
clone_size: NA
v_call: TRBV6-5
j_call: TRBJ1-2
d_call: NA

cdr3_aa: CASSLLDRGQDYGYTF
cdr3_nt: TGTGCCAGCAGCCTCTTGGACAGGGGGCAGGACTATGGCTACACCTTC
clone_size: NA
v_call: TRBV7-2
j_call: TRBJ1-2
d_call: TRBD1

cdr3_aa: CASSVQGNSPTDTQYF
cdr3_nt: TGTGCCAGCAGCGTACAAGGGAATAGCCCCACAGATACGCAGTATTTT
clone_size: NA
v_call: TRBV9
j_call: TRBJ2-3
d_call: NA

cdr3_aa: CASSFALGSNTEAFF
cdr3_nt: TGTGCCAGCAGCTTCGCCCTCGGGTCCAACACTGAAGCTTTCTTT
clone_size: NA
v_call: TRBV7-9
j_call: TRBJ1-1
d_call: NA

cdr3_aa: CASSLTDTQYF
cdr3_nt: TGCGCCAGCAGCTTAACAGATACGCAGTATTTT
clone_size: NA
v_call: TRBV5-1
j_call: TRBJ2-3
d_call: NA

cdr3_aa: CASSSSGRGTQYF
cdr3_nt: TGTGCCAGCAGCTCCAGCGGGAGGGGAACCCAGTACTTC
clone_size: NA
v_call: TRBV7-9
j_call: TRBJ2-5
d_call: TRBD2

cdr3_aa: CASSPQTGAPLNTEAFF
cdr3_nt: TGTGCCAGCAGCCCCCAGACAGGGGCCCCCCTGAACACTGAAGCTTTCTTT
clone_size: NA
v_call: TRBV7-3
j_call: TRBJ1-1
d_call: TRBD1

cdr3_aa: CASRAGQSYTEAFF
cdr3_nt: TGTGCCAGCCGAGCCGGACAGTCATATACTGAAGCTTTCTTT
clone_size: NA
v_call: TRBV5-4
j_call: TRBJ1-1
d_call: NA

cdr3_aa: CASGLESNQPQHF
cdr3_nt: TGTGCTAGTGGTTTGGAAAGCAATCAGCCCCAGCATTTT
clone_size: NA
v_call: TRBV12-5
j_call: TRBJ1-5
d_call: NA

cdr3_aa: CASSLVGPRVTFF
cdr3_nt: TGTGCCAGCAGTTTAGTGGGGCCCCGGGTAACTTTCTTT
clone_size: once
v_call: TRBV27
j_call: TRBJ1-1
d_call: NA

cdr3_aa: CASSSRQEGGYTF
cdr3_nt: TGTGCCAGCAGCTCTCGCCAAGAGGGGGGCTACACCTTC
clone_size: NA
v_call: TRBV7-9
j_call: TRBJ1-2
d_call: NA

cdr3_aa: CASSLALPYNEQFF
cdr3_nt: TGTGCCAGCAGCTTGGCCCTTCCCTACAATGAGCAGTTCTTC
clone_size: NA
v_call: TRBV5-5
j_call: TRBJ2-1
d_call: NA

cdr3_aa: CASSLDGFVSYNEQFF
cdr3_nt: TGTGCCAGCAGCTTGGACGGCTTCGTCTCCTACAATGAGCAGTTCTTC
clone_size: NA
v_call: TRBV5-4
j_call: TRBJ2-1
d_call: NA

cdr3_aa: CASSSSRDYTF
cdr3_nt: TGTGCCAGCAGCTCTTCTCGGGATTACACCTTC
clone_size: NA
v_call: TRBV5-4
j_call: TRBJ1-2
d_call: NA

cdr3_aa: CASSENRGGGAFF
cdr3_nt: TGTGCCAGCAGCGAAAACAGGGGGGGAGGAGCTTTCTTT
clone_size: NA
v_call: TRBV12-3/TRBV12-4
j_call: TRBJ1-1
d_call: TRBD1

cdr3_aa: CASSQDLDGLNEQYF
cdr3_nt: TGCGCCAGCAGCCAAGATTTGGACGGGTTGAACGAGCAGTACTTC
clone_size: NA
v_call: TRBV4-3
j_call: TRBJ2-7
d_call: NA

cdr3_aa: CASSEAGGKFYGYTF
cdr3_nt: TGTGCCAGCAGTGAAGCGGGCGGGAAATTTTATGGCTACACCTTC
clone_size: NA
v_call: TRBV6-1
j_call: TRBJ1-2
d_call: NA

cdr3_aa: CASSFNGPLNTIYF
cdr3_nt: TGTGCCAGCAGCTTCAACGGACCGTTAAACACCATATATTTT
clone_size: NA
v_call: TRBV6-5
j_call: TRBJ1-3
d_call: NA

cdr3_aa: CASSQEMNTEAFF
cdr3_nt: TGTGCCAGCAGCCAAGAAATGAACACTGAAGCTTTCTTT
clone_size: NA
v_call: TRBV11-3
j_call: TRBJ1-1
d_call: NA

cdr3_aa: CASRVSYEQYF
cdr3_nt: TGTGCCAGCCGGGTTTCCTACGAGCAGTACTTC
clone_size: NA
v_call: TRBV2
j_call: TRBJ2-7
d_call: NA

cdr3_aa: CASKTLGGTTGELFF
cdr3_nt: TGTGCCAGCAAAACCCTCGGGGGGACCACCGGGGAGCTGTTTTTT
clone_size: NA
v_call: TRBV3-1/TRBV3-2
j_call: TRBJ2-2
d_call: TRBD2

cdr3_aa: CASTDSGGEQYF
cdr3_nt: TGTGCCAGTACTGACTCGGGTGGGGAGCAGTACTTC
clone_size: NA
v_call: TRBV19
j_call: TRBJ2-7
d_call: NA

cdr3_aa: CASTATGAYGYTF
cdr3_nt: TGTGCCAGCACCGCGACCGGAGCCTATGGCTACACCTTC
clone_size: NA
v_call: TRBV27
j_call: TRBJ1-2
d_call: NA

cdr3_aa: CASSLTDRGANSPLHF
cdr3_nt: TGTGCCAGCAGTTTAACGGACAGGGGAGCGAATTCACCCCTCCACTTT
clone_size: NA
v_call: TRBV28
j_call: TRBJ1-6
d_call: TRBD1

cdr3_aa: CASSDIPTTDYNEKLFF
cdr3_nt: TGTGCCAGCAGCGACATCCCCACGACGGACTATAATGAAAAACTGTTTTTT
clone_size: NA
v_call: TRBV5-4
j_call: TRBJ1-4
d_call: NA

cdr3_aa: CASSPRGTRNYGYTF
cdr3_nt: TGTGCCAGCAGCCCCCGCGGCACCCGAAACTATGGCTACACCTTC
clone_size: NA
v_call: TRBV7-2
j_call: TRBJ1-2
d_call: NA

cdr3_aa: CASSQGPGQGIFGYTF
cdr3_nt: TGCGCCAGCAGCCAAGGACCGGGACAGGGGATTTTTGGCTACACCTTC
clone_size: NA
v_call: TRBV4-3
j_call: TRBJ1-2
d_call: TRBD1

cdr3_aa: CASSQEGGLAQFF
cdr3_nt: TGTGCCAGCAGCCAAGAAGGGGGACTCGCCCAGTTCTTC
clone_size: NA
v_call: TRBV3-1/TRBV3-2
j_call: TRBJ2-1
d_call: NA

cdr3_aa: CASRLQGVGSQPQHF
cdr3_nt: TGTGCAAGTCGCCTTCAGGGGGTTGGGAGTCAGCCCCAGCATTTT
clone_size: NA
v_call: TRBV12-2
j_call: TRBJ1-5
d_call: NA

cdr3_aa: CASSSEREPQHF
cdr3_nt: TGTGCCAGCAGCTCCGAAAGGGAGCCCCAGCATTTT
clone_size: NA
v_call: TRBV7-2
j_call: TRBJ1-5
d_call: NA

cdr3_aa: CAISENRGGNTEAFF
cdr3_nt: TGTGCCATCAGCGAGAACAGGGGCGGGAACACTGAAGCTTTCTTT
clone_size: NA
v_call: TRBV10-3
j_call: TRBJ1-1
d_call: TRBD1

cdr3_aa: CASSRQKVLNEQFF
cdr3_nt: TGTGCCAGCAGCAGACAGAAGGTTCTCAATGAGCAGTTCTTC
clone_size: once
v_call: TRBV3-1/TRBV3-2
j_call: TRBJ2-1
d_call: NA

cdr3_aa: CASGNHGTNYGYTF
cdr3_nt: TGTGCCAGCGGAAACCACGGAACTAACTATGGCTACACCTTC
clone_size: once
v_call: TRBV28
j_call: TRBJ1-2
d_call: NA

cdr3_aa: CAITRTGLTIYF
cdr3_nt: TGTGCCATCACCAGGACAGGGTTGACCATATATTTT
clone_size: NA
v_call: TRBV10-3
j_call: TRBJ1-3
d_call: TRBD1

cdr3_aa: CSVAQGTEKLFF
cdr3_nt: TGCAGCGTGGCACAGGGAACCGAAAAACTGTTTTTT
clone_size: few
v_call: TRBV29-1
j_call: TRBJ1-4
d_call: NA

cdr3_aa: CATSRGDRENSPLHF
cdr3_nt: TGTGCCACCAGCAGAGGAGACAGGGAGAATTCACCCCTCCACTTT
clone_size: NA
v_call: TRBV15
j_call: TRBJ1-6
d_call: TRBD1

cdr3_aa: CASSSGGGNTEAFF
cdr3_nt: TGTGCCAGCAGCTCCGGGGGGGGGAACACTGAAGCTTTCTTT
clone_size: NA
v_call: TRBV7-8
j_call: TRBJ1-1
d_call: NA

cdr3_aa: CVSSQNTGELFF
cdr3_nt: TGTGTCAGCTCTCAGAACACCGGGGAGCTGTTTTTT
clone_size: NA
v_call: TRBV19
j_call: TRBJ2-2
d_call: NA

cdr3_aa: CASSVQGHYSNQPQHF
cdr3_nt: TGTGCCAGTAGTGTCCAGGGTCATTATAGCAATCAGCCCCAGCATTTT
clone_size: once
v_call: TRBV19
j_call: TRBJ1-5
d_call: NA

cdr3_aa: CASSSTTEAFF
cdr3_nt: TGCGCCAGCAGCTCGACCACTGAAGCTTTCTTT
clone_size: few
v_call: TRBV5-1
j_call: TRBJ1-1
d_call: NA

cdr3_aa: CASSSPLRSPNTEAFF
cdr3_nt: TGTGCCAGCAGCTCCCCTCTCCGCTCTCCGAACACTGAAGCTTTCTTT
clone_size: NA
v_call: TRBV9
j_call: TRBJ1-1
d_call: NA

cdr3_aa: CASSFAENIEKLFF
cdr3_nt: TGTGCCAGCAGTTTTGCAGAAAATATAGAAAAACTGTTTTTT
clone_size: once
v_call: TRBV27
j_call: TRBJ1-4
d_call: NA

cdr3_aa: CASSFSPGENQYF
cdr3_nt: TGTGCCAGCAGCTTTAGCCCCGGGGAGAACCAGTACTTC
clone_size: NA
v_call: TRBV7-9
j_call: TRBJ2-5
d_call: NA

cdr3_aa: CASAGQGKAEAFF
cdr3_nt: TGCGCCAGCGCGGGACAGGGGAAGGCTGAAGCTTTCTTT
clone_size: NA
v_call: TRBV5-1
j_call: TRBJ1-1
d_call: TRBD1

cdr3_aa: CASSQDGEPERSYNEQFF
cdr3_nt: TGTGCCAGCAGCCAAGATGGAGAACCCGAAAGATCCTACAATGAGCAGTTCTTC
clone_size: once
v_call: TRBV3-1/TRBV3-2
j_call: TRBJ2-1
d_call: NA

cdr3_aa: CASSAHPTGGSSYEQYF
cdr3_nt: TGTGCCAGCAGTGCCCACCCGACAGGGGGGAGCTCCTACGAGCAGTACTTC
clone_size: NA
v_call: TRBV27
j_call: TRBJ2-7
d_call: TRBD1

cdr3_aa: CASSPTGSNQPQHF
cdr3_nt: TGTGCCAGTAGCCCCACAGGGAGCAATCAGCCCCAGCATTTT
clone_size: NA
v_call: TRBV19
j_call: TRBJ1-5
d_call: NA

cdr3_aa: CASSTTRNNEKLFF
cdr3_nt: TGTGCCAGCAGTACAACCAGGAATAATGAAAAACTGTTTTTT
clone_size: NA
v_call: TRBV6-5
j_call: TRBJ1-4
d_call: NA

cdr3_aa: CASSPQRNTEAFF
cdr3_nt: TGTGCCAGCAGTCCACAGAGGAACACTGAAGCTTTCTTT
clone_size: NA
v_call: TRBV6-5
j_call: TRBJ1-1
d_call: NA

cdr3_aa: CAISDRTVGDYGYTF
cdr3_nt: TGTGCCATCAGTGACCGGACAGTGGGGGACTATGGCTACACCTTC
clone_size: few
v_call: TRBV10-3
j_call: TRBJ1-2
d_call: NA

cdr3_aa: CASSIGQEHTDTQYF
cdr3_nt: TGTGCCAGTAGTATAGGGCAAGAACACACAGATACGCAGTATTTT
clone_size: once
v_call: TRBV19
j_call: TRBJ2-3
d_call: NA

cdr3_aa: CASSKINTGELFF
cdr3_nt: TGTGCCAGTAGTAAGATTAACACCGGGGAGCTGTTTTTT
clone_size: NA
v_call: TRBV19
j_call: TRBJ2-2
d_call: NA

cdr3_aa: CASSFGRYNEQFF
cdr3_nt: TGTGCCAGCAGTTTCGGGAGGTACAATGAGCAGTTCTTC
clone_size: NA
v_call: TRBV6-2/TRBV6-3
j_call: TRBJ2-1
d_call: TRBD2

cdr3_aa: CASSGTAGSGNTIYF
cdr3_nt: TGTGCCAGCAGCGGTACCGCCGGCTCTGGAAACACCATATATTTT
clone_size: NA
v_call: TRBV9
j_call: TRBJ1-3
d_call: NA

cdr3_aa: CASSPQGEKLFF
cdr3_nt: TGTGCCAGCTCACCACAGGGTGAAAAACTGTTTTTT
clone_size: once
v_call: TRBV18
j_call: TRBJ1-4
d_call: NA

cdr3_aa: CAIRRDRGGGVDNSPLHF
cdr3_nt: TGTGCCATCCGCCGGGACAGGGGTGGAGGGGTCGATAATTCACCCCTCCACTTT
clone_size: NA
v_call: TRBV10-3
j_call: TRBJ1-6
d_call: TRBD1

cdr3_aa: CASSFPEYNSPLHF
cdr3_nt: TGCGCCAGCAGCTTCCCGGAGTATAATTCACCCCTCCACTTT
clone_size: NA
v_call: TRBV5-1
j_call: TRBJ1-6
d_call: NA